This T cell receptor (beta chain) was retrieved from a study of cytomegalovirus exposure and HLA in healthy donors. The study's findings and limits: The Asian-associated ancestry cluster reportedly had fewer N-insertions than the approximately 690-donor mean in a later analysis.

Each donor was healthy, and each was a bone marrow donor. This CDR3 spans 17 amino acids. The J segment lost 7 bases and the V segment lost 4 bases, leaving 12 bases of the junction unmatched. Germline CDR1 reads SGDLS; CDR2 reads YYNGEE. This clone was picked up a small number of times. Antigen unknown. Use of 60 Vbeta and 13 Jbeta primers characterized the PCR. Original methodology: Tens of millions of unique TCR beta chains, around 10 million of them shared, were counted by a later analysis. Sequenced by immunoSEQ multiplex PCR; TCRdb stores in-frame clones only, minus some. V, J and clone size were drawn from that table, and D and trimming were deduced from the DNA. The sample lists approximately 110,000 clones, 15% occurring once.

The TCR sequence derives from a woman under 30 in good health and CMV-seronegative. Sequenced: PBMCs. The V call is TRBV9, the J call TRBJ2-1, with TRBD2 identical over 12 bases. The CDR3 nucleotides are TGTGCCAGCAGCCCACCGGGGGCTAGCGGGAGGGTGAATGAGCAGTTCTTC. Amino acid sequence: CASSPPGASGRVNEQFF.